The 2 T cell receptor beta chains listed next were all sequenced from one sample in a study of cytomegalovirus exposure and HLA in healthy donors. PCR amplification relied on 60 Vbeta primers (plus 13 Jbeta primers). The data were produced by immunoSEQ multiplex PCR, yet TCRdb's version contains in-frame clones alone and is incomplete. This table holds approximately 180,000 clones, 70% to 90% found once. The specimen was PBMCs. The receptors derive from a woman younger than 30 in good health and CMV-seronegative.

This clone was observed once. CDR3 DNA: TGTGCCAGTAGTATCTCCGGGTGGGAGACCCAGTACTTC. Protein sequence: CASSISGWETQYF. The V gene is TRBV19, the J gene TRBJ2-5; no definite D call. Germline V gives CDR1 LNHDA, CDR2 SQIVND (reference sequence). The V end lost 3 bases, the J end lost 5 bases, and 10 bases lay between the germline ends. This CDR3 contains 13 residues.

V usage is TRBV25-1 and J usage is TRBJ2-5; 8 nucleotides line up with TRBD1. Germline trimming cut 6 bases from V and 1 base from J; bases unmatched to any gene: 13. The CDR3 sequence is 17 residues long. Germline assignment: CDR1 MGHDK and CDR2 SYGVNS. The CDR3 loop is CASSPPGGRDRQETQYF. In DNA, the CDR3 is TGTGCCAGCAGCCCCCCAGGGGGCAGGGACCGCCAAGAGACCCAGTACTTC.